The 17 T cell receptor beta chains below all came from one sample that was sequenced in a study of CD8+ T cells in alopecia areata. Following RNA extraction, reverse transcription yielded cDNA that acted as the sequencing template. The assay was immunoSEQ multiplex PCR, and TCRdb's table has in-frame clones only and misses some. The sample shows some 200,000 clones, roughly three fifths of them seen only once. Treatment described: oral pan-JAK inhibitor, 5-10 mg twice daily. Sequenced here: CD8+ T cells sorted from blood, sampled at week 24, from a patient treated with tofacitinib. These receptors came from a human donor with alopecia areata.

The chain joins TRBV25-1 to TRBJ2-2; no firm D call. The CDR3 consists of 14 residues. CDR1 MGHDK and CDR2 SYGVNS come from the germline V gene. Trimming stripped 4 bases from V and 7 bases from J, with 13 bases between. CDR3 nucleotide sequence: TGTGCCAGCAGTGCCGGTAGAGGAATCGGGGAGCTGTTTTTT. Encoded protein: CASSAGRGIGELFF. The variable domain in full, completed from reference TRBV25-1 and TRBJ2-2, reads EADIYQTPRYLVIGTGKKITLECSQTMGHDKMYWYQQDPGMELHLIHYSYGVNSTEKGDLSSESTVSRIRTEHFPLTLESARPSHTSQYLCASSAGRGIGELFFGEGSRLTVL.

Written as DNA, the CDR3 is TGCGCCAGCACTAAGGCGGCAGGGAATCAGCCCCAGCATTTT. This gives the protein CASTKAAGNQPQHF. The chain is built from TRBV23-1 and TRBJ1-5; D may be TRBD1 (5 bases). TRBV23-1 is identified as an open reading frame with a role that is uncertain. The CDR3 contains 14 residues. Trimming left V 7 bases short and J 4 bases short, with 14 bases between.

This clone turned up a few times. This chain joins TRBV15 and TRBJ2-5; D may be TRBD1 (5 bases). The DNA matches TRBJ2-7 better at its end, which makes the J call doubtful. Germline CDR1 LNHNV, CDR2 YYDKDF (reference sequence). This CDR3 is built from 14 residues. Written as DNA, the CDR3 is TGTGCCACCAGCAGCCCCGACCAGGGCGACGAGCAGTACTTC. It codes for CATSSPDQGDEQYF.

In its sample, this clone was seen a few times. The rearrangement uses TRBV6-5 and TRBJ2-2; weak D call: TRBD2 (6 bases). CDR1 is MNHEY and CDR2 is SVGAGI in the germline V gene. The germline V and J ends were trimmed by 11 bases and 0 bases, with 13 bases remaining between them. The CDR3 length is 14 residues. The CDR3, as DNA: TGTGCCCAGAGTGGAGGGGCGAACACCGGGGAGCTGTTTTTT. The encoded protein is CAQSGGANTGELFF.

In this sample, this clone turned up a few times. The chain carries TRBV29-1 and TRBJ2-5, with 7 nucleotides matching TRBD2. The germline gives CDR1 SQVTM, CDR2 ANQGSEA. V dropped 8 bases and J dropped 5; count of bases not matched to a gene: 5. The CDR3 has 11 amino acids. The CDR3 region has the DNA TGCAGCCTGACCGGGGGGGAGACCCAGTACTTC. It translates to CSLTGGETQYF.

This clone has more than one count but fewer than ten. The chain carries TRBV4-1 and TRBJ2-1, with D perhaps matching TRBD2 (5 bases). This CDR3 contains 16 residues. Per the germline V gene, CDR1 is MGHRA and CDR2 is YSYEKL. Deletions cut 0 bases from V and 0 bases from J, with 9 bases between. CDR3 in DNA: TGCGCCAGCAGCCAAGAGCCGGGAAACTCCTACAATGAGCAGTTCTTC. Its translation: CASSQEPGNSYNEQFF.

This rearrangement joins TRBV6-5 to TRBJ2-1; weak D call: TRBD2 (6 bases). This CDR3 is built from 14 residues. V lost 6 bases, J lost 2 bases, and 11 bases lay in between. The V gene's germline CDR1 is MNHEY and CDR2 SVGAGI. CDR3 residues: CASRPGATYNEQFF. CDR3 sequence (DNA): TGTGCCAGCAGACCGGGAGCTACCTACAATGAGCAGTTCTTC.

The chain couples TRBV7-9 to TRBJ1-4; no firm D call. The CDR3 length is 14 residues. Trimming took off 3 bases at V and 6 bases at J, with 11 bases between the two ends. CDR1 SEHNR and CDR2 FQNEAQ come from the germline V gene (reference sequence). Here the CDR3 DNA reads TGTGCCAGCAGCTTTGAGGACCGTCATGAAAAACTGTTTTTT. This translates into CASSFEDRHEKLFF.

This clone was seen only a few times. The V and J genes are TRBV11-3 and TRBJ2-1; the D is unclear. The CDR3 consists of 12 residues. Germline values: CDR1 SGHNT, CDR2 YENEEA. The germline V and J ends were trimmed by 5 bases and 5 bases, with 7 bases remaining between them. The CDR3 region has the DNA TGTGCCAGCAGCCCCGGTAACAATGAGCAGTTCTTC. The encoded protein is CASSPGNNEQFF.

Comment on this clone: The sample has other DNA sequences that encode this CDR3 too. This chain connects TRBV5-6 to TRBJ1-2; D gene unclear. CDR3 length: 12 residues. V was cut by 3 bases and J by 3 bases, with 6 bases left in between. The V gene's germline CDR1 is SGHDT and CDR2 YYEEEE. The CDR3 sequence: CASSSGDYGYTF. The CDR3, as DNA: TGTGCCAGCAGCTCAGGCGACTATGGCTACACCTTC.

The chain is built from TRBV2 and TRBJ2-7; TRBD1 is a possible D gene (5 bases). Germline assignment: CDR1 SNHLY and CDR2 FYNNEI. CDR3 length equals 12 residues. The germline V and J ends were trimmed by 10 bases and 4 bases, with 14 bases remaining between them. The CDR3 DNA is TGTGCCATCACATGGGGCTCGTACGAGCAGTACTTC. Translated: CAITWGSYEQYF.

V usage is TRBV30 and J usage is TRBJ2-7; D is perhaps TRBD1 (6 bases). Deletions cut 8 bases from V and 7 bases from J, with 18 bases between. Germline values: CDR1 GTSNPN, CDR2 SVGIG (reference sequence). The CDR3 is 12 residues long. This chain's CDR3 is CATGYTGLEQYF. In DNA, the CDR3 is TGTGCCACAGGGTACACAGGCCTGGAGCAGTACTTC.

This CDR3 is CASSRIIGATGAKNIQYF. The CDR3 DNA sequence: TGCGCCAGCAGCCGCATTATAGGGGCCACGGGAGCCAAAAACATTCAGTACTTC. The chain uses TRBV4-1 and TRBJ2-4; a weak D match, TRBD1 (5 bases). The germline V and J ends were trimmed by 4 bases and 0 bases, with 19 bases remaining between them. Germline V gene lookup returns CDR1 MGHRA and CDR2 YSYEKL. The CDR3 extends over 18 amino acids.

The J gene is TRBJ2-7, the V gene TRBV4-1; tentatively, D is TRBD2 (5 bases). The germline CDR1 and CDR2 sequences are MGHRA and YSYEKL. Trimming removed 3 bases at V and 6 bases at J, with 15 bases between. There are 14 residues in the CDR3. The CDR3 DNA sequence: TGCGCCAGCAGCCAGACGGACGTCGCGGGCGAGCAGTACTTC. Its translation is CASSQTDVAGEQYF.

The chain has TRBV29-1 and TRBJ2-7; TRBD1 matches at 8 bases. This CDR3 comprises 17 residues. CDR1 is SQVTM and CDR2 is ANQGSEA in the germline V gene. V was pared by 4 bases and J by 2 bases, with 16 bases of the junction left unmatched. The CDR3, as DNA: TGCAGCGTTGGTAACCGGGGGCAGGGGGCAATTCCCTACGAGCAGTACTTC. It encodes CSVGNRGQGAIPYEQYF.

The rearrangement links TRBV4-2 to TRBJ1-2; D is possibly TRBD1 (5 bases). Trimming left V 5 bases short and J 6 bases short, with 10 bases between. This CDR3 comprises 12 residues. Per the germline V gene, CDR1 is LGHNA and CDR2 is YNFKEQ. CDR3 protein: CASSGGGDGYTF. The CDR3 coding sequence is TGTGCCAGCAGCGGCGGGGGGGATGGCTACACCTTC.

V and J are TRBV15 and TRBJ2-3, with TRBD2 as a possible D gene (5 bases). Deletions cut 4 bases from V and 0 bases from J, with 8 bases between. The CDR3 spans 14 residues. Per the germline V gene, CDR1 is LNHNV and CDR2 is YYDKDF (reference sequence). CDR3: CATSTRTSTDTQYF. The CDR3 bases are TGTGCCACCAGCACCCGGACTAGCACAGATACGCAGTATTTT.